This TCR beta chain was recorded in a study of cytotoxic CD8 clonotypes in ibrutinib-treated CLL. Background on the study: The patient breakdown showed fewer than 12 relapsed/refractory and around 16 treatment-naive cases, with 17 IGHV unmutated. Partial response was seen in approximately 25 patients and complete response in 2; after median about six years, approximately 14 stayed remitted, around 12 progressed. Study-level findings and limits: Baseline clonality exceeded age-matched healthy donors and tracked circulating CD8+ T-cell counts. The study found clonality rose at ibrutinib response, then fell toward baseline at progression.

Method: immunoSEQ multiplex PCR; TCRdb's copy keeps in-frame clones and lacks some. The repertoire consists of about 97,000 clones, with about 78% occurring once and the leading ten covering about 30%. The V gene's germline CDR1 is LGHNA and CDR2 YSLEER. The CDR3 sequence is 18 residues long. Trimming cost V 0 bases and J 7 bases, with 22 bases left between them. This clone was observed a handful of times. The antigen is not known. The clonotype comes from a human donor with chronic lymphocytic leukemia. The rearrangement joins TRBV4-3 to TRBJ2-1, with a tentative D call TRBD1 (6 bases). The specimen was PBMCs, collected after 12 months of ibrutinib treatment. This CDR3 is CASSQDWGGVLRGNEQFF. The CDR3 nucleotides read TGCGCCAGCAGCCAAGATTGGGGTGGGGTCTTGAGGGGGAATGAGCAGTTCTTC.